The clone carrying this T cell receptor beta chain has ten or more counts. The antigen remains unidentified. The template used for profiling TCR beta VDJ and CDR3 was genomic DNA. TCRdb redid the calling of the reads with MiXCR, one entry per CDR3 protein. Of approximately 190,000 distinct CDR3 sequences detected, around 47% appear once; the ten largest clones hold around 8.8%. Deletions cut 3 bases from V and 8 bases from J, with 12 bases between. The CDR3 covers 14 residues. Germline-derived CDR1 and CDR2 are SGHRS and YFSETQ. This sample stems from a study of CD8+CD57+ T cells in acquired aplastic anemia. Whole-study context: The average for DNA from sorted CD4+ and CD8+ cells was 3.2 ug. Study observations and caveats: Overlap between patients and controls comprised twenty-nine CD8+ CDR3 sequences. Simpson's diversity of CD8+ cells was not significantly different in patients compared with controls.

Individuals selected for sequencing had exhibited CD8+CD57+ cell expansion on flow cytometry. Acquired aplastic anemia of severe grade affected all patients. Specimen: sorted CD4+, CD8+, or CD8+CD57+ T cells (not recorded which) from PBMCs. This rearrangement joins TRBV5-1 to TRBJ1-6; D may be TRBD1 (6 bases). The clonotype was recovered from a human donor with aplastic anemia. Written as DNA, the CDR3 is TGCGCCAGCAGCTGGAGGGGGGAGGATTCACCCCTCCACTTT. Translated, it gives CASSWRGEDSPLHF.